A selection of T cell receptor beta chains follows, all from one sample in a study of blood T cell repertoires in COVID-19. Profiled with immunoSEQ multiplex PCR; TCRdb holds only in-frame clones, not every one. The sample records around 390,000 clones, around nine tenths being singletons. The sample comprised PBMCs or T cells enriched from blood (not recorded which). These TCRs come from a woman aged 45-59 years who had recovered from COVID-19. The CDR3 runs from the conserved cysteine through the conserved F or W. Fields, in order: J gene, D gene, V gene, clone size, CDR3 DNA, CDR3 protein. A D gene is named only where the DNA matches it firmly. Size is stated for part of the rows, as once, few or many counts, or as a class when the clone is expanded.

J: TRBJ1-1; D: NA; V: TRBV7-9; size: NA; DNA: TGTGCCAGTTCCTTCCAGGGGATGGCTTTCTTT; CDR3: CASSFQGMAFF
J: TRBJ1-1; D: NA; V: TRBV5-1; size: NA; DNA: TGCGCCAGCAGCTTGGGAATATCGGGCGGAGGTACTGAAGCTTTCTTT; CDR3: CASSLGISGGGTEAFF
J: TRBJ2-1; D: TRBD2; V: TRBV2; size: NA; DNA: TGTGCCAGCAGGCGGGGGACTTCCTACAATGAGCAGTTCTTC; CDR3: CASRRGTSYNEQFF
J: TRBJ2-7; D: NA; V: TRBV27; size: once; DNA: TGTGCCAGCACCCGCAGTTATGACTCCTACGAGCAGTACTTC; CDR3: CASTRSYDSYEQYF
J: TRBJ1-4; D: NA; V: TRBV12-2; size: NA; DNA: TGTGCAAGTCGCTTAGACTGGGTCAGGGGGCTTGATGAAAAACTGTTTTTT; CDR3: CASRLDWVRGLDEKLFF
J: TRBJ1-1; D: TRBD1; V: TRBV9; size: NA; DNA: TGTGCCAGCAGCGTAAGGGACAGGCAGAACACTGAAGCTTTCTTT; CDR3: CASSVRDRQNTEAFF
J: TRBJ1-4; D: TRBD1; V: TRBV18; size: NA; DNA: TGTGCCAGCTCATCCGGACAGGGGAGGAATGAAAAACTGTTTTTT; CDR3: CASSSGQGRNEKLFF
J: TRBJ1-2; D: TRBD1; V: TRBV6-5; size: NA; DNA: TGTGCCAGCAGTTCCAGACAGGGCGCTGGCTACACCTTC; CDR3: CASSSRQGAGYTF
J: TRBJ2-7; D: TRBD2; V: TRBV7-9; size: NA; DNA: TGTGCCAGCAGCCGACTAGCGAACGGATCCTACGAGCAGTACTTC; CDR3: CASSRLANGSYEQYF
J: TRBJ1-6; D: NA; V: TRBV19; size: NA; DNA: TGTGCCAGTAGTCCTATGGCTGGGAGTCTGGAATCACCCCTCCACTTT; CDR3: CASSPMAGSLESPLHF
J: TRBJ2-3; D: NA; V: TRBV4-2; size: few; DNA: TGTGCCAGCAGCCAGACTACAGATACGCAGTATTTT; CDR3: CASSQTTDTQYF
J: TRBJ2-7; D: TRBD1; V: TRBV18; size: NA; DNA: TGTGCCAGCTCACCGCAACAGGGGGCTATCTACGAGCAGTACTTC; CDR3: CASSPQQGAIYEQYF
J: TRBJ1-2; D: NA; V: TRBV4-3; size: NA; DNA: TGCGCCAGCAGCCAGTCTGGGGGGTTTGGCTACACCTTC; CDR3: CASSQSGGFGYTF
J: TRBJ1-4; D: NA; V: TRBV14; size: NA; DNA: TGTGCCAGCAGCGACCATACAGGGATTAATGAAAAACTGTTTTTT; CDR3: CASSDHTGINEKLFF
J: TRBJ1-4; D: TRBD1; V: TRBV19; size: NA; DNA: TGTGCCAGTCGTGACAGGGATAATGAAAAACTGTTTTTT; CDR3: CASRDRDNEKLFF
J: TRBJ2-2; D: NA; V: TRBV5-6; size: NA; DNA: TGTGCCAGCAGTTTCCGACCGGGCGGGGAGCTGTTTTTT; CDR3: CASSFRPGGELFF
J: TRBJ2-7; D: NA; V: TRBV27; size: NA; DNA: TGTGCCAGCAGTGACGAGAACAGTGGGTACGAGCAGTACTTC; CDR3: CASSDENSGYEQYF
J: TRBJ1-2; D: TRBD1; V: TRBV20-1; size: NA; DNA: TGCAGTGCTAGTTGGGACAGGGGGTATGGCTACACCTTC; CDR3: CSASWDRGYGYTF
J: TRBJ1-4; D: NA; V: TRBV7-8; size: NA; DNA: TGTGCCAGCAGCTTACCAGGGCATGAAAAACTGTTTTTT; CDR3: CASSLPGHEKLFF
J: TRBJ1-5; D: NA; V: TRBV18; size: NA; DNA: TGTGCCAGCTCACCACTTGGGCCAGGGTATGATCAGCCCCAGCATTTT; CDR3: CASSPLGPGYDQPQHF
J: TRBJ2-3; D: TRBD2; V: TRBV20-1; size: NA; DNA: TGCAGTGCTAGTAACCCGGGACTAGCGGGGGATCCTAAACGCACAGATACGCAGTATTTT; CDR3: CSASNPGLAGDPKRTDTQYF
J: TRBJ1-6; D: TRBD1; V: TRBV10-3; size: NA; DNA: TGTGCAAGTTGGACAGGCTCCTATAATTCACCCCTCCACTTT; CDR3: CASWTGSYNSPLHF
J: TRBJ2-3; D: NA; V: TRBV10-3; size: NA; DNA: TGTGCCATCAGTGAGTCCCGAGGGGGGGCCTCAGATACGCAGTATTTT; CDR3: CAISESRGGASDTQYF
J: TRBJ1-1; D: NA; V: TRBV19; size: NA; DNA: TGTGCCAGTAGTAGGACCGGGGAGAACACTGAAGCTTTCTTT; CDR3: CASSRTGENTEAFF
J: TRBJ2-1; D: NA; V: TRBV6-5; size: NA; DNA: TGTGCCAGCACGGCCAGGGGCTCCTACAATGAGCAGTTCTTC; CDR3: CASTARGSYNEQFF
J: TRBJ2-3; D: NA; V: TRBV30; size: NA; DNA: TGTGCCTGGAGTCCCGGGGGAGATACGCAGTATTTT; CDR3: CAWSPGGDTQYF
J: TRBJ2-1; D: TRBD2; V: TRBV6-4; size: NA; DNA: TGTGCCAGCAGTTTCCTAGCGGGGGCCTACAATGAGCAGTTCTTC; CDR3: CASSFLAGAYNEQFF
J: TRBJ2-3; D: TRBD2; V: TRBV5-1; size: NA; DNA: TGCGCCAGCAGCTTGCAAGGGACTAGCGGGGCGACAGATACGCAGTATTTT; CDR3: CASSLQGTSGATDTQYF
J: TRBJ2-7; D: NA; V: TRBV27; size: NA; DNA: TGTGCCAGCAGTTTATCCTACAGTAAAACCGCCTACGAGCAGTACTTC; CDR3: CASSLSYSKTAYEQYF
J: TRBJ1-5; D: NA; V: TRBV7-2; size: NA; DNA: TGTGCCAGCAGCTCCGGAGGGATAAGCAATCAGCCCCAGCATTTT; CDR3: CASSSGGISNQPQHF
J: TRBJ2-1; D: TRBD2; V: TRBV27; size: NA; DNA: TGTGCCAGCAGCCGCGGGGGGATCTCCTACAATGAGCAGTTCTTC; CDR3: CASSRGGISYNEQFF
J: TRBJ2-1; D: TRBD2; V: TRBV3-1/TRBV3-2; size: NA; DNA: TGTGCCAGCAGCCAGTATAGCGGGGGAGTTTACAATGAGCAGTTCTTC; CDR3: CASSQYSGGVYNEQFF
J: TRBJ1-2; D: TRBD1; V: TRBV3-1/TRBV3-2; size: NA; DNA: TGTGCCAGCAGTCCAGGGGGCGGGATCGGCTACACCTTC; CDR3: CASSPGGGIGYTF
J: TRBJ2-7; D: TRBD1; V: TRBV10-3; size: NA; DNA: TGTGCCATCAGCCGGGACAGCTACGAGCAGTACTTC; CDR3: CAISRDSYEQYF
J: TRBJ2-7; D: TRBD1; V: TRBV28; size: NA; DNA: TGTGCCAGCAGTTCCGCCGGGACAGGGGGTCGGTACGAGCAGTACTTC; CDR3: CASSSAGTGGRYEQYF